This T cell receptor (beta chain) was retrieved from a study of cytomegalovirus exposure and HLA in healthy donors. Study-level background: Clustering assigned over 70% of the roughly 420 genotyped donors to the Caucasian-associated ancestry cluster. Study-wide findings and caveats: Indistinguishable V segments, including TRBV6-2 and TRBV6-3, were excluded.

V lost 3 bases, J lost 11 bases, and 9 bases stayed unmatched. The CDR3 contains 13 residues. Germline V gives CDR1 MDHEN, CDR2 SYDVKM. Only one count was recorded for this clone. The target antigen is unknown. Other DNA sequences from this sample encode an identical CDR3 as well. 60 Vbeta and 13 Jbeta primers were used in PCR. TCRdb keeps only in-frame clones here, not all; method: immunoSEQ multiplex PCR. The sample lists 150,000 to 200,000 clones; approximately 80% were seen once. The receptor was isolated from a male donor in good health and CMV-seronegative. Sample: PBMCs. This chain connects TRBV28 to TRBJ1-1; 7 nucleotides agree with TRBD1. The CDR3 sequence is CASSFGQVPVAFF. The CDR3 DNA follows: TGTGCCAGCAGTTTTGGACAGGTTCCAGTGGCTTTCTTT.